A single sample is the source of the 9 T cell receptor beta chains below, sequenced in a study of control samples from healthy donors and cancer patients. Some clones are missing from TCRdb's copy, which holds only in-frame ones; the method was immunoSEQ multiplex PCR. The sample records about 92,000 clones, around 80% being singletons. Sequencing used blood. The origin of the receptors is a woman between 55 and 75 years old in good health.

The chain combines TRBV6-5 with TRBJ2-1; 10 nucleotides match TRBD2. In germline, CDR1 is MNHEY, CDR2 SVGAGI. The CDR3 covers 15 residues. The V gene end was trimmed by 6 bases and the J gene end by 4 bases; junction bases not matched to a gene: 6. CDR3 in DNA: TGTGCCAGCAGGAAAGCGGGAGGGCCTTACAATGAGCAGTTCTTC. Translated: CASRKAGGPYNEQFF.

CDR3 sequence: CASSLGPGRGHEQYF. The DNA for the CDR3 is TGTGCCAGCAGCCTAGGGCCCGGGAGAGGCCACGAGCAGTACTTC. The J gene is TRBJ2-7, the V gene TRBV3-1 (or the pseudogene TRBV3-2); possible D gene TRBD2, 6 bases. V was clipped by 4 bases and J by 5 bases, with 18 bases between them. The CDR3 has 15 amino acids. Germline loops: CDR1 LGHDT, CDR2 YNNKEL (reference sequence).

The V and J genes are TRBV27 and TRBJ2-1; tentatively, D is TRBD1 (7 bases). This CDR3 has 14 amino acids. Trimming took off 6 bases at V and 7 bases at J, with 16 bases between the two ends. CDR1 is MNHEY and CDR2 is SMNVEV in the germline V gene (reference sequence). The chain's CDR3 is CASRRQGLENEQFF. CDR3 coding DNA: TGTGCCAGCAGACGACAGGGACTGGAAAATGAGCAGTTCTTC.

This clone was observed a few times. This chain joins TRBV18 and TRBJ2-1, with unresolved D. Trimming stripped 0 bases from V and 2 bases from J, with 11 bases between. The CDR3 consists of 16 residues. Germline CDR1 reads KGHSH; CDR2 reads LQKENI. This CDR3 is CASSPPSTGPYNEQFF. CDR3 sequence (DNA): TGTGCCAGCTCACCACCATCCACGGGCCCCTACAATGAGCAGTTCTTC. Using reference TRBV18 and TRBJ2-1 for the parts outside the CDR3, the full variable domain is NAGVMQNPRHLVRRRGQEARLRCSPMKGHSHVYWYRQLPEEGLKFMVYLQKENIIDESGMPKERFSAEFPKEGPSILRIQQVVRGDSAAYFCASSPPSTGPYNEQFFGPGTRLTVL.

This clone was counted many times. The J gene is TRBJ2-1, the V gene TRBV29-1, with D possibly TRBD1 on 6 matching bases. The CDR3 has 13 residues. CDR1 SQVTM and CDR2 ANQGSEA come from the germline V gene. V shed 4 bases and J shed 3 bases, with 10 bases lying between them. CDR3 bases: TGCAGCGTTGGAAGGACAGACTACAATGAGCAGTTCTTC. It specifies CSVGRTDYNEQFF.

The chain uses TRBV7-9 and TRBJ1-1; 8 bases are a match to TRBD1. Germline V lookup: CDR1 SEHNR, CDR2 FQNEAQ (reference sequence). The CDR3 runs to 15 residues. V trimming: 5 bases; J trimming: 1 base; junction bases outside the gene matches: 6. CDR3 sequence (DNA): TGTGCCAGCAGCCTCAGTGGACAGGGGAACACTGAAGCTTTCTTT. Encoded protein: CASSLSGQGNTEAFF.

The chain links TRBV27 to TRBJ1-4; TRBD1 matches at 7 bases. The CDR3 length is 15 residues. V lost 5 bases to trimming and J lost 8 bases; unmatched junction nucleotides: 11. Germline V lookup: CDR1 MNHEY, CDR2 SMNVEV (reference sequence). The CDR3 sequence is CASSPLRGRKEKLFF. CDR3 bases: TGTGCCAGCAGTCCCCTCAGGGGGAGAAAGGAAAAACTGTTTTTT.

The chain links TRBV3-1 (or the pseudogene TRBV3-2) to TRBJ1-5; possibly TRBD1 for D (5 bases). V shed 0 bases and J shed 4 bases, with 7 bases lying between them. The CDR3 contains 14 residues. Germline V gives CDR1 LGHDT, CDR2 YNNKEL (reference sequence). CDR3 sequence reads: CASSQDQGNQPQHF. The CDR3, as DNA: TGTGCCAGCAGCCAAGACCAGGGTAATCAGCCCCAGCATTTT.

This clone has only a few counts. This rearrangement joins TRBV19 to TRBJ1-4, with a tentative D call TRBD1 (6 bases). Germline CDR1 is LNHDA and CDR2 is SQIVND (reference sequence). The length of the CDR3 is 15 residues. V lost 6 bases and J 8 bases, leaving 19 bases between the germline ends. The CDR3 bases are TGTGCCAGTAGCGACACAGGGTTGGTGAAGGAAAAACTGTTTTTT. As protein: CASSDTGLVKEKLFF.